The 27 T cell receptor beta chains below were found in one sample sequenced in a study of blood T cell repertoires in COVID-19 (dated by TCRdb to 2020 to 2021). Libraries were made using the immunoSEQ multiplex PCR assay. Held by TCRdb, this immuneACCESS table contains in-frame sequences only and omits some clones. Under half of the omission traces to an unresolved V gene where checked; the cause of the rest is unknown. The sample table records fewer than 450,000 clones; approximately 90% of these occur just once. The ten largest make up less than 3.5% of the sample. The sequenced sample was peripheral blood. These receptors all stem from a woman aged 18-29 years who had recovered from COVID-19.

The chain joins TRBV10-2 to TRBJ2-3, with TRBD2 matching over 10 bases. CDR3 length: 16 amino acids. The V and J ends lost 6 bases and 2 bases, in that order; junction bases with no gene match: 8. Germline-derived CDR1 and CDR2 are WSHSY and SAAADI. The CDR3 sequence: CASRVLAGENTDTQYF. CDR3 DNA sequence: TGCGCCAGCAGAGTTCTAGCGGGAGAAAACACAGATACGCAGTATTTT.

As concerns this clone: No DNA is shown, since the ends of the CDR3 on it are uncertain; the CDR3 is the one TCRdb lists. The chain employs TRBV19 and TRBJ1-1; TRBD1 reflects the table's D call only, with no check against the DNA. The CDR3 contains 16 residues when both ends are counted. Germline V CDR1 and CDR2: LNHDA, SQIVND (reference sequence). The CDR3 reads CASSIRARGADTEAFF.

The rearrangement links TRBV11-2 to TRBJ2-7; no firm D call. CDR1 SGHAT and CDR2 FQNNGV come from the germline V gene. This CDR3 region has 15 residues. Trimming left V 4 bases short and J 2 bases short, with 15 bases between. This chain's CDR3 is CASSWNSRVAYEQYV. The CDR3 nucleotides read TGTGCCAGCAGCTGGAATTCCCGGGTCGCCTACGAGCAGTACGTC.

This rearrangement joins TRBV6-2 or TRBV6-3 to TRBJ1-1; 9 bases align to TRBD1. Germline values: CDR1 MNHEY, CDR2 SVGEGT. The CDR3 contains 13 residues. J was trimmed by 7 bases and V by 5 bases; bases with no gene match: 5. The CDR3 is CASSPGTGFEAFF. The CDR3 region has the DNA TGTGCCAGCAGTCCCGGGACAGGGTTTGAAGCTTTCTTT.

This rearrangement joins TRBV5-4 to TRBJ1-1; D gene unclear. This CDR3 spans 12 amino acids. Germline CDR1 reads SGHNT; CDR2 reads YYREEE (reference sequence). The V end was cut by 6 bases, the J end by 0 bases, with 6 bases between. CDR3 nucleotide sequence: TGTGCCAGCAACGCGGTGAACACTGAAGCTTTCTTT. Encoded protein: CASNAVNTEAFF.

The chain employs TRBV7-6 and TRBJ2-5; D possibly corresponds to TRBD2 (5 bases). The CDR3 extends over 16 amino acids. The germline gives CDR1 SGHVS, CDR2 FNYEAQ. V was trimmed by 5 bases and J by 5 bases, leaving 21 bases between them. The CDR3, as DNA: TGTGCCAGCAGCCCCACGTCCGGGGTAGTGGGGGAGACCCAGTACTTC. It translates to CASSPTSGVVGETQYF.

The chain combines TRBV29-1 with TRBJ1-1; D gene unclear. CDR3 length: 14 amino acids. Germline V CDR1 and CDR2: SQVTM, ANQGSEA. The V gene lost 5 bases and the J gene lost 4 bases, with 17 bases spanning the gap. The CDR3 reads CSVSDTTRGTEAFF. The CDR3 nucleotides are TGCAGCGTTTCTGACACCACCCGTGGCACTGAAGCTTTCTTT.

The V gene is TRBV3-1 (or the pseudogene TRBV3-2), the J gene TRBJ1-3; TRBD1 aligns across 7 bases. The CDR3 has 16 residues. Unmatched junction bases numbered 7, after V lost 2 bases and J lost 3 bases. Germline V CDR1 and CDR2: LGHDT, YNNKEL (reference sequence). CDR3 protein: CASSQLRGDSGNTIYF. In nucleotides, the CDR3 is TGTGCCAGCAGCCAACTTAGAGGGGACAGTGGAAACACCATATATTTT.

The CDR3 here is CATSEKGADTEAFF. The CDR3, as DNA: TGTGCCACCAGTGAGAAGGGGGCGGACACTGAAGCTTTCTTT. The chain couples TRBV24-1 to TRBJ1-1, with 7 positions matching TRBD1. Germline values: CDR1 KGHDR, CDR2 SFDVKD. CDR3 length equals 14 residues. V was clipped by 4 bases and J by 3 bases; unmatched bases: 4.

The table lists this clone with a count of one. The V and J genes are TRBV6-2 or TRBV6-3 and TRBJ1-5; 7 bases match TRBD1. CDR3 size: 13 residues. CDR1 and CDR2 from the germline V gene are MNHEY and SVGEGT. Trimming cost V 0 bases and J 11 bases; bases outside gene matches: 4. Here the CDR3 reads CASSYSTGKAQHF. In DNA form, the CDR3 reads TGTGCCAGCAGTTACTCGACAGGGAAGGCCCAGCATTTT.

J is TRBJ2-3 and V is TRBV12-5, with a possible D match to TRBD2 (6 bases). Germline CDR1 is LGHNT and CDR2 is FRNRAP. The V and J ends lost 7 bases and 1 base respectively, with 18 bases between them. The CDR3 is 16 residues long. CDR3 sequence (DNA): TGTGCTAGTGAACCAATCATTAGCGGACGCACAGATACGCAGTATTTT. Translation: CASEPIISGRTDTQYF.

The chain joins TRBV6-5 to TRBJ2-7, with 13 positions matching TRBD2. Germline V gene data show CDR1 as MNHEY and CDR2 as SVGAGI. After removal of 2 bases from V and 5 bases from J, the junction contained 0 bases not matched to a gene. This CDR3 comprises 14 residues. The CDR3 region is CASSYGTSGNEQYV. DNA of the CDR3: TGTGCCAGCAGTTACGGGACTAGCGGGAACGAGCAGTACGTC.

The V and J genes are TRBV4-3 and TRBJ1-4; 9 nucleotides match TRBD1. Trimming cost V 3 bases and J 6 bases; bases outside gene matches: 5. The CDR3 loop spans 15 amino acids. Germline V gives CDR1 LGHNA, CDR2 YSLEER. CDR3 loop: CASSHSGTGYEKLFF. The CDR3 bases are TGCGCCAGCAGCCACTCCGGGACAGGGTATGAAAAACTGTTTTTT.

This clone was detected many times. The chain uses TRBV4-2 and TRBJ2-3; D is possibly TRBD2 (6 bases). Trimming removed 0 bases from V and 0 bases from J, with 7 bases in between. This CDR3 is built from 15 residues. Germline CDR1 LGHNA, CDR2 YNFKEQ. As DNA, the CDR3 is TGTGCCAGCAGCCAAGAAAGCGGGAGCACAGATACGCAGTATTTT. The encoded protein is CASSQESGSTDTQYF.

CDR3 coding DNA: TGCGCCAGCAGCCACGGAGGTAATCAGCCCCAGCATTTT. Translation gives CASSHGGNQPQHF. The chain couples TRBV4-1 to TRBJ1-5, with unresolved D. The germline V gene has CDR1 MGHRA and CDR2 YSYEKL. V shed 3 bases and J shed 4 bases, with 7 bases lying between them. The CDR3 is 13 residues long.

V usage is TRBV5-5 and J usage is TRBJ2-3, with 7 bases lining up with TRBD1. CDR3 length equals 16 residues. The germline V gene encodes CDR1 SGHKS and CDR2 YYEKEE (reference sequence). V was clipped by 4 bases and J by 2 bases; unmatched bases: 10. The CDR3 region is CASSGDTGVFTDTQYF. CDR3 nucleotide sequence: TGTGCCAGCAGCGGCGATACAGGGGTCTTCACAGATACGCAGTATTTT.

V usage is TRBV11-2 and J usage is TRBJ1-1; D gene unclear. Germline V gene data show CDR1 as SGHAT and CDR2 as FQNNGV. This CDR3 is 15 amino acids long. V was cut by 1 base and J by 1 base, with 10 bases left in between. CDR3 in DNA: TGTGCCAGCAGCTTAGGTGATACGAGGAACACTGAAGCTTTCTTT. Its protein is CASSLGDTRNTEAFF.

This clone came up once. The CDR3 DNA reads as TGTGCCAGCAGCCCCCGGGACTACCTCCTCACCGGGGAGCTGTTTTTT. This sequence encodes CASSPRDYLLTGELFF. The chain links TRBV11-2 to TRBJ2-2, with 7 bases matching TRBD2. With V trimmed by 5 bases and J by 4 bases, 10 bases remained unmatched. This CDR3 spans 16 amino acids. CDR1 and CDR2 from the germline V gene are SGHAT and FQNNGV.

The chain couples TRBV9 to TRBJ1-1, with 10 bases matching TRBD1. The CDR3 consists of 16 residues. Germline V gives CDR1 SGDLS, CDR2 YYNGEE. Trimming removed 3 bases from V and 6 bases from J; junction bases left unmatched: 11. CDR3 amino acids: CASSARPGTGVAEAFF. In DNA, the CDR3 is TGTGCCAGCAGCGCTAGACCGGGGACAGGGGTTGCTGAAGCTTTCTTT.

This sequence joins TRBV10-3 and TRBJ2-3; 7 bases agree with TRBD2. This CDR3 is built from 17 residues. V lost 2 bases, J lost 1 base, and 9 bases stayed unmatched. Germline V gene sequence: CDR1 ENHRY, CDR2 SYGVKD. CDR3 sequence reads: CAISEVDKAGRTDTQYF. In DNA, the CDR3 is TGTGCCATCAGTGAGGTTGATAAAGCGGGGCGCACAGATACGCAGTATTTT.

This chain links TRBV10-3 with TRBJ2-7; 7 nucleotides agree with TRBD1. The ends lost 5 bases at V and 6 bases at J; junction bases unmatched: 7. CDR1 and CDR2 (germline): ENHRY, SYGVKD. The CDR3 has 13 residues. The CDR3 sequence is CAISHDRAAEQYV. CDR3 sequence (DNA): TGTGCCATCAGTCACGACAGGGCGGCCGAGCAGTACGTC.

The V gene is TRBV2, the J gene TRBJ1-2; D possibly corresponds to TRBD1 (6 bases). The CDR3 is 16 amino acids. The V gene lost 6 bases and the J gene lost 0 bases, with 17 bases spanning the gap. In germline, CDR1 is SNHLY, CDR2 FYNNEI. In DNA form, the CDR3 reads TGTGCCAGCAGGCCACCCCGGACAGCCTCTAACTATGGCTACACCTTC. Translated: CASRPPRTASNYGYTF.

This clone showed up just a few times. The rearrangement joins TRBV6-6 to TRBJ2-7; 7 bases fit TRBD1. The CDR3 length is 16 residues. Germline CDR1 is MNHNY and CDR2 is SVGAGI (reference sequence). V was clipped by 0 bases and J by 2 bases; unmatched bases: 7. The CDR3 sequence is CASSYSYRGQTYEQYV. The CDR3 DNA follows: TGTGCCAGCAGTTACTCGTATCGGGGACAGACCTACGAGCAGTACGTC.

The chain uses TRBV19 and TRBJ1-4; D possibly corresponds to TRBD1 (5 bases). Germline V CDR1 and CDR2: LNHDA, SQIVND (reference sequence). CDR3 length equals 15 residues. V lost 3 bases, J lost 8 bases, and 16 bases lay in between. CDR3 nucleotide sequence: TGTGCCAGTAGTATGTGGGACTCCGCTATGGAAAAACTGTTTTTT. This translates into CASSMWDSAMEKLFF.

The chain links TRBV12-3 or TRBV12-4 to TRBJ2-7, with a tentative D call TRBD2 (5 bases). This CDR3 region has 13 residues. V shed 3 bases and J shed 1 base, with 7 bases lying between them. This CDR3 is CASSFPGSYEQYV. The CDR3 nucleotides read TGTGCCAGCAGTTTCCCGGGATCCTACGAGCAGTACGTC.

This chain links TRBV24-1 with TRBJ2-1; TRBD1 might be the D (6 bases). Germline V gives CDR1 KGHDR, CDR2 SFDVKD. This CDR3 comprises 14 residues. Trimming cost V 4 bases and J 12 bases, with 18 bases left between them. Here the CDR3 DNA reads TGTGCCACCAGTGACCTCGCGACAGGCTACGTGCAGTTCTTC. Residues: CATSDLATGYVQFF.

CDR3 amino acids: CASSLVGWGQGGETQYF. DNA for the CDR3: TGTGCCAGCAGCTTAGTAGGTTGGGGCCAGGGCGGAGAGACCCAGTACTTC. The rearrangement uses TRBV11-3 and TRBJ2-5; D perhaps matches TRBD1 (5 bases). The CDR3 runs to 17 residues. Trimming took off 1 base at V and 4 bases at J, with 19 bases between the two ends. Germline V gene lookup returns CDR1 SGHNT and CDR2 YENEEA.